These 27 T cell receptor beta chains came from one sample sequenced in a study of cytomegalovirus exposure and HLA in healthy donors (dated by TCRdb to about 2017). The library was obtained by the immunoSEQ multiplex PCR assay. For the multiplex PCR, a mixture combining 60 forward primers for TCR Vbeta segments and 13 reverse primers for TCR Jbeta segments was used. The immuneACCESS repertoire file appears here via TCRdb, limited to in-frame rearrangements. These files lack a portion of the clones; in checked studies, under half of the deficit traces to unresolved V genes, and the cause of the others is not known. This sample holds roughly 100,000 clones; more than 9.5% were observed only once. The biggest ten clones account for 15% to 20% of the sample. The sequenced sample consisted of PBMCs. The source of these receptors is a man in his forties in good health and CMV-seropositive.

This clone was detected only a few times. This chain uses TRBV9 with TRBJ2-1; 9 bases agree with TRBD2. Trimming removed 0 bases from V and 9 bases from J; junction bases left unmatched: 16. CDR1 and CDR2 (germline): SGDLS, YYNGEE. The CDR3 length is 18 residues. CDR3 coding DNA: TGTGCCAGCAGCGTAGCCGGGACTAGCCGTACTTACGGGGGTGAGCAGTTCTTC. Its translation is CASSVAGTSRTYGGEQFF. The full variable domain, completed using reference TRBV9 and TRBJ2-1, is DSGVTQTPKHLITATGQRVTLRCSPRSGDLSVYWYQQSLDQGLQFLIQYYNGEERAKGNILERFSAQQFPDLHSELNLSSLELGDSALYFCASSVAGTSRTYGGEQFFGPGTRLTVL.

The CDR3 bases are TGTGCCAGCAGCTCCAGCCGGGACAGGGCGTTTCTACCCTATGGCTACACCTTC. Translation gives CASSSSRDRAFLPYGYTF. This sequence joins TRBV7-9 and TRBJ1-2, with 9 bases that match TRBD1. The V gene's germline CDR1 is SEHNR and CDR2 FQNEAQ (reference sequence). CDR3 length equals 18 residues. V shed 4 bases and J 4 bases; nucleotides not matched to a gene: 16.

The chain has TRBV9 and TRBJ2-7; D is perhaps TRBD2 (5 bases). Germline V lookup: CDR1 SGDLS, CDR2 YYNGEE. This CDR3 contains 13 residues. The ends were cut back, 3 bases at V and 2 bases at J, with 9 bases in the middle. CDR3 loop: CASSGERTYEQYF. DNA for the CDR3: TGTGCCAGCAGCGGCGAGCGGACCTACGAGCAGTACTTC.

This chain joins TRBV7-9 and TRBJ2-3; 12 positions agree with TRBD1. In germline, CDR1 is SEHNR, CDR2 FQNEAQ (reference sequence). V lost 2 bases, J lost 0 bases, and 6 bases stayed unmatched. The CDR3 is 18 residues long. CDR3 coding DNA: TGTGCCAGCAGCTTAAGGGGACAGGGGGCGCTGAGCACAGATACGCAGTATTTT. Amino acids: CASSLRGQGALSTDTQYF.

J is TRBJ2-3 and V is TRBV19; D is unresolved. CDR1 and CDR2 (germline): LNHDA, SQIVND (reference sequence). V was clipped by 7 bases and J by 5 bases, with 16 bases between them. The CDR3 has 14 residues. The CDR3 spells CASTSRPREDTQYF. DNA of the CDR3: TGTGCCAGTACGTCGAGGCCGAGAGAAGATACGCAGTATTTT.

This clone has just a few counts. The V gene is TRBV5-6, the J gene TRBJ2-7; D ambiguous. In germline, CDR1 is SGHDT, CDR2 YYEEEE. V lost 0 bases, J lost 1 base, and 8 bases lay in between. The CDR3 spans 14 residues. Written as DNA, the CDR3 is TGTGCCAGCAGCTTGGGAGTGATGTCCTACGAGCAGTACTTC. Translating gives CASSLGVMSYEQYF.

The chain links TRBV6-5 to TRBJ1-2, with 9 bases that match TRBD1. V dropped 4 bases and J dropped 4; count of bases not matched to a gene: 7. This CDR3 has 15 residues. Germline CDR1 reads MNHEY; CDR2 reads SVGAGI. CDR3 loop: CASSSRGQGIYGYTF. CDR3 in DNA: TGTGCCAGCAGTTCCCGCGGACAGGGGATCTATGGCTACACCTTC.

There are a few counts of this clone. The chain carries TRBV27 and TRBJ2-7; a weak D match, TRBD1 (6 bases). The V end was cut by 3 bases, the J end by 1 base, with 10 bases between. The CDR3 is 14 residues long. The germline CDR1 and CDR2 sequences are MNHEY and SMNVEV (reference sequence). CDR3 amino acids: CASSLRGTSYEQYF. The CDR3 bases are TGTGCCAGCAGTTTGAGGGGGACATCCTACGAGCAGTACTTC.

V and J are TRBV5-5 and TRBJ1-5, with D tentatively TRBD1 (5 bases). V shed 0 bases and J shed 7 bases, with 11 bases lying between them. There are 14 residues in the CDR3. Germline V CDR1 and CDR2: SGHKS, YYEKEE (reference sequence). This CDR3 reads CASSLATARQPQHF. DNA of the CDR3: TGTGCCAGCAGCTTGGCGACAGCGAGACAGCCCCAGCATTTT.

About this clone itself: The junction shows a germline mismatch at one end, possibly a read error. J is TRBJ2-7 and V is TRBV7-9; 7 bases are a match to TRBD1. The CDR3 totals 11 residues. From germline, CDR1 is SEHNR and CDR2 FQNEAQ (reference sequence). The CDR3, as DNA: TGTACCAGCGTAGGGGGCGCCCAGCAGTACTTC. This gives the protein CTSVGGAQQYF.

This clone came up a few times. The chain recombines TRBV28 with TRBJ1-4; possible D gene TRBD1, 6 bases. The germline gives CDR1 MDHEN, CDR2 SYDVKM. The ends were cut back, 11 bases at V and 7 bases at J, with 14 bases in the middle. The CDR3 length is 12 residues. The CDR3 is CASTGWGEKLFF. For the CDR3, the DNA is TGTGCCTCGACAGGATGGGGTGAAAAACTGTTTTTT.

The gene calls are TRBV6-6 and TRBJ2-3, with D possibly matching TRBD1 (6 bases). Trimming removed 7 bases from V and 5 bases from J, with 22 bases in between. Germline values: CDR1 MNHNY, CDR2 SVGAGI (reference sequence). The CDR3 length is 16 residues. The CDR3 coding sequence is TGTGCCAGCAAGGGTGGGGGCGCTAGGGTGGTAGATACGCAGTATTTT. Translated: CASKGGGARVVDTQYF.

This clone has only a few counts. V and J are TRBV9 and TRBJ1-4, with 7 bases matching TRBD1. Germline V gene lookup returns CDR1 SGDLS and CDR2 YYNGEE. This CDR3 is 14 amino acids long. V lost 4 bases, J lost 5 bases, and 5 bases stayed unmatched. DNA for the CDR3: TGTGCCAGCAGCCCACGACAGGGAAATGAAAAACTGTTTTTT. Translating it yields CASSPRQGNEKLFF.

This clone has just a few counts. The chain combines TRBV6-5 with TRBJ1-5; D not certain. This CDR3 has 14 amino acids. Per the germline V gene, CDR1 is MNHEY and CDR2 is SVGAGI. The ends were cut back, 6 bases at V and 8 bases at J, with 17 bases in the middle. CDR3 nucleotide sequence: TGTGCCAGCAGCCTAGCTACGGCGACGGAGCCCCAGCATTTT. This codes for CASSLATATEPQHF.

This clone was detected only a few times. V is TRBV29-1 and J is TRBJ2-1; 12 bases match TRBD2. Germline lookup yields CDR1 SQVTM and CDR2 ANQGSEA. This CDR3 spans 15 amino acids. V lost 6 bases and J lost 3; bases outside the gene matches: 6. The CDR3 reads CSVGGLAGLYNEQFF. The CDR3 coding sequence is TGCAGCGTGGGCGGACTAGCGGGACTCTACAATGAGCAGTTCTTC.

This clone was found a few times. V usage is TRBV5-1 and J usage is TRBJ2-2; 7 bases match TRBD2. Trimming took 4 bases from V and 7 from J; bases not matched to a gene: 16. Germline loops: CDR1 SGHRS, CDR2 YFSETQ. This CDR3 is built from 17 residues. The chain's CDR3 is CASSPRQPGREIGELFF. The CDR3 region has the DNA TGCGCCAGCAGCCCTAGACAGCCCGGGCGGGAGATCGGGGAGCTGTTTTTT.

The chain combines TRBV6-5 with TRBJ2-2; TRBD1 aligns across 11 bases. This CDR3 has 14 residues. The V gene end was trimmed by 8 bases and the J gene end by 4 bases; junction bases not matched to a gene: 3. Per the germline V gene, CDR1 is MNHEY and CDR2 is SVGAGI. The CDR3 DNA reads TGTGCCAGCCGGGACAGGGGGGTCACCGGGGAGCTGTTTTTT. It specifies CASRDRGVTGELFF.

V usage is TRBV6-5 and J usage is TRBJ2-3; D gene uncertain. This CDR3 contains 13 residues. Germline V gives CDR1 MNHEY, CDR2 SVGAGI. The V gene lost 6 bases and the J gene lost 6 bases, with 13 bases spanning the gap. The CDR3 here is CASSRIYQDTQYF. DNA of the CDR3: TGTGCCAGCAGCAGGATCTATCAGGATACGCAGTATTTT.

Worth noting for this clone: The same CDR3 is also encoded by other DNA sequences in this sample. The genes are TRBV4-1 and TRBJ2-1; 7 nucleotides line up with TRBD2. Germline CDR1 and CDR2: MGHRA and YSYEKL. V lost 4 bases to trimming and J lost 3 bases; unmatched junction nucleotides: 9. This CDR3 contains 16 residues. CDR3 loop: CASSPFSGGSYNEQFF. In DNA, the CDR3 is TGCGCCAGCAGCCCTTTTTCGGGAGGAAGCTACAATGAGCAGTTCTTC.

This clone was seen a few times. V is TRBV29-1 and J is TRBJ1-2; D is possibly TRBD1 (6 bases). The V end lost 1 base, the J end lost 2 bases, and 8 bases lay between the germline ends. Germline V gene lookup returns CDR1 SQVTM and CDR2 ANQGSEA. The CDR3 extends over 13 amino acids. The CDR3 nucleotides are TGCAGCGTTGAAGGGACAGCAAACTATGGCTACACCTTC. Its translation: CSVEGTANYGYTF. The variable domain in full, completed from reference TRBV29-1 and TRBJ1-2, reads SAVISQKPSRDICQRGTSLTIQCQVDSQVTMMFWYRQQPGQSLTLIATANQGSEATYESGFVIDKFPISRPNLTFSTLTVSNMSPEDSSIYLCSVEGTANYGYTFGSGTRLTVV.

The chain has TRBV7-2 and TRBJ2-3, with 9 positions matching TRBD2. The CDR3 contains 16 residues. Germline V gene data show CDR1 as SGHTA and CDR2 as FQGNSA. With V trimmed by 5 bases and J by 4 bases, 10 bases remained unmatched. CDR3 in DNA: TGTGCCAGCAGCAGACGGCTGCGGGAGGGGGCAGATACGCAGTATTTT. Translation: CASSRRLREGADTQYF.

This clone was seen more than once but under ten times. This chain links TRBV30 with TRBJ2-5, with a weak D call TRBD2 (5 bases). This CDR3 contains 14 residues. Deletions cut 3 bases from V and 5 bases from J, with 16 bases between. The germline V gene has CDR1 GTSNPN and CDR2 SVGIG (reference sequence). Written as DNA, the CDR3 is TGTGCCTGGAGGGACTTCCGGGTCGGTGAGACCCAGTACTTC. Its translation: CAWRDFRVGETQYF.

V usage is TRBV7-6 and J usage is TRBJ1-5; D call uncertain. Germline CDR1 and CDR2: SGHVS and FNYEAQ. V lost 2 bases and J 3 bases, leaving 5 bases between the germline ends. The CDR3 runs to 13 residues. As DNA, the CDR3 is TGTGCCAGCAGCTTACAAAACAATCAGCCCCAGCATTTT. It yields the protein CASSLQNNQPQHF.

V is TRBV15 and J is TRBJ2-1; D is unresolved. From germline, CDR1 is LNHNV and CDR2 YYDKDF (reference sequence). V was pared by 0 bases and J by 4 bases, with 7 bases between. The CDR3 runs to 14 residues. In DNA, the CDR3 is TGTGCCACCAGCAGAGATCAGGCGTACAATGAGCAGTTCTTC. This sequence encodes CATSRDQAYNEQFF.

This clone was seen a handful of times. DNA of the CDR3: TGTGCCAGCAGCGTAGAGGAGGGACTAGCATCGAGCTCCTACAATGAGCAGTTCTTC. Its translation: CASSVEEGLASSSYNEQFF. This chain uses TRBV9 with TRBJ2-1, with 9 bases that match TRBD2. Germline V gives CDR1 SGDLS, CDR2 YYNGEE. The CDR3 spans 19 residues. Trimming removed 0 bases from V and 0 bases from J; junction bases left unmatched: 10.

The sample holds a few counts of this clone. This sequence joins TRBV6-1 and TRBJ1-5, with 9 nucleotides matching TRBD1. J lost 4 bases, V lost 3 bases, and 7 bases had no gene match. The CDR3 sequence is 16 residues long. The germline CDR1 and CDR2 sequences are MNHNS and SASEGT. The CDR3 region is CASSDPGQGTNQPQHF. In nucleotides, the CDR3 is TGTGCCAGCAGTGACCCGGGACAGGGAACAAATCAGCCCCAGCATTTT.

V and J are TRBV29-1 and TRBJ1-1; 8 bases map to TRBD1. The CDR3 loop spans 11 amino acids. V trimming: 4 bases; J trimming: 6 bases; junction bases outside the gene matches: 1. Germline CDR1 reads SQVTM; CDR2 reads ANQGSEA. The CDR3 DNA follows: TGCAGCGTTGGCAGGGGGCCTGAAGCTTTCTTT. Its protein product is CSVGRGPEAFF.